A single T cell receptor (beta chain) is shown here with its context. What it binds is unknown. There are 12 residues in the CDR3. The germline CDR1 and CDR2 sequences are SQVTM and ANQGSEA. The V end was cut by 7 bases, the J end by 6 bases, with 13 bases between. Every donor was a healthy Caucasian. TCRdb itself ran the 5' RACE reads through MiXCR, one entry per CDR3 protein. The sample carries approximately 470,000 distinct CDR3 sequences, approximately 15% recorded once. The sample belongs to a study of identical twins. Study-level points and caveats: Out-of-frame alpha sequences that twins shared showed excess low generation probability.

Another study also made use of these data, one on yellow fever vaccine responses in identical twins.

V gene TRBV29-1 combines with J gene TRBJ2-1; TRBD2 is a possible D gene (5 bases). What was sequenced was CD4+ T cells sorted from blood. The receptor's source is a young woman in good health. CDR3 region: CSAPGGGNEQFF. The CDR3 bases are TGCAGCGCACCGGGTGGAGGCAATGAGCAGTTCTTC.